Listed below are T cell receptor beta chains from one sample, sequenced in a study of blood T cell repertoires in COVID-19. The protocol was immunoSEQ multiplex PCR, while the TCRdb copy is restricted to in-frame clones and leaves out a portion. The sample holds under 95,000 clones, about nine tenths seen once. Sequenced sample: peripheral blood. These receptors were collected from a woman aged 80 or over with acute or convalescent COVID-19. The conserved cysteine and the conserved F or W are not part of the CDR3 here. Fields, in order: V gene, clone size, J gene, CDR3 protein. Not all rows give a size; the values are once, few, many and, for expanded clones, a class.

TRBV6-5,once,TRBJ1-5,ASSYSAGRSNQPQH
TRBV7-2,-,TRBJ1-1,ASSLGGTNTEAF
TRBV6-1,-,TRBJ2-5,ASSEWQETQY
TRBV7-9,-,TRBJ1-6,ASSLGGNNSPLH
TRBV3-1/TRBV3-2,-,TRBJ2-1,ASSQGNRADEQF
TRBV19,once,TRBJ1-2,ASSPGTGYYGYT
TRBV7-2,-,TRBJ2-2,ASSSRLAGGRYTGELF
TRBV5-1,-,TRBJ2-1,ASTQTSGNEQF
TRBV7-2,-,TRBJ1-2,ASSPGLANYGYT
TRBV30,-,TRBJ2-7,AWSVPRHSLYEQY
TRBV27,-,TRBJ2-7,ASRLQGSGNEQY
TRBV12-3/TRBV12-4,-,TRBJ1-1,ASRRQGRTEAF
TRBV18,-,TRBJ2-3,ASSPLDRGPDTQY
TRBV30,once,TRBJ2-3,AWSRTSGNTDTQY
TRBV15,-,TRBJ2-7,ATSRAGSYEQY
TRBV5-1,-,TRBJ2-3,ASSFRDTDTQY
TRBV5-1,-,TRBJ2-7,ASRGLAGISEQY
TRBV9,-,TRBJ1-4,ASSVAGANEKLF
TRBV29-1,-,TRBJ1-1,SVEPARVAEAF
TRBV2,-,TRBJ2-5,AFRQGETQY
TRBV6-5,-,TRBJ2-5,ASSPDQGQETQY
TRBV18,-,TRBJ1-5,ASSLGQGNQPQH
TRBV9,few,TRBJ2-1,ASSRAPLTSGRNNEQF
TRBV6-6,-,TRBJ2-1,ASSPLKAGAYNEQF
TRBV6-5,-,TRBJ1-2,ASSWGLDRDYGYT
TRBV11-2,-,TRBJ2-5,ASSLGPHETQY
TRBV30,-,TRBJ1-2,AWSVRGSGYT
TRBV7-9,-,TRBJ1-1,ASSLRGVGGGDTEAF
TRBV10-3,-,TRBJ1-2,AISEFGGRDYGYT
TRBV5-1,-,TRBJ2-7,ASSKRQENYEQY
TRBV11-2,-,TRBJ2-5,ASSLGVLGGSETQY
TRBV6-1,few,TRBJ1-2,ASSEAIGQGSWKGYT
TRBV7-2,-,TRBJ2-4,ASSLGGGQGAMNIQY
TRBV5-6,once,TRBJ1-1,ASSYRDSEAF
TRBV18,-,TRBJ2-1,ASSPSLLAGSLSYNEQF
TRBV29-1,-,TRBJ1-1,SVDGIRGSTEAF
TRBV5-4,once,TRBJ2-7,ASSLNSGWSEQY
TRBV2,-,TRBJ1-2,ASMGNAGSGTGVGYT
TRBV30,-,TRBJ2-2,AWRPGTSVRTGELF
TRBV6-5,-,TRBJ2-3,ASSPKWDIDTQY
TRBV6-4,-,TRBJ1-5,ASREQGGSNQPQH
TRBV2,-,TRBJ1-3,ASSEASGSGNTIY
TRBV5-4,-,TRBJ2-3,ASRIAGGAHHLSTDTQY
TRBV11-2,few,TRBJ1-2,ASSLVQGWNYGYT
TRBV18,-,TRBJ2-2,ASSPRRAGLNTGELF
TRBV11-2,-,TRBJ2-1,ASSQGGLAGVRIEQF
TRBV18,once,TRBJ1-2,ASSPNREGYGYT
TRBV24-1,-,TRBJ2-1,ATSDPWTGSNEQF
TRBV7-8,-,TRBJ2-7,ASSPIAREQY
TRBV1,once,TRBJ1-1,TSSQGTEIRDTEAF
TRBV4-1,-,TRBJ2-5,ASSQTMGGRVGETQY